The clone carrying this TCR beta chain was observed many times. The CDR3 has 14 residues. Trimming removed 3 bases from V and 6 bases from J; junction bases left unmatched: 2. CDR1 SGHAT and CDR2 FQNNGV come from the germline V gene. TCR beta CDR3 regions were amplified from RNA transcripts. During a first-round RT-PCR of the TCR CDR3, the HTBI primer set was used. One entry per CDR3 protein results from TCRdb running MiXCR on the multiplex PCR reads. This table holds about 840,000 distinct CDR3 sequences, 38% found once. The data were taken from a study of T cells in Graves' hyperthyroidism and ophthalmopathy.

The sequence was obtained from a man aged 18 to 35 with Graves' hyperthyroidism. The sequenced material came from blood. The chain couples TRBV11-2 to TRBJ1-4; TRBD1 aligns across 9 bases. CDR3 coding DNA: TGTGCCAGCAGCTTCGGGACAGGGCATGAAAAACTGTTTTTT. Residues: CASSFGTGHEKLFF.